This T cell receptor (beta chain) is drawn from a study of radiotherapy plus CTLA-4 blockade in lung cancer. Sequencing was performed with immunoSEQ multiplex PCR; in TCRdb, only in-frame clones are kept and a portion is missing. The table has about 90,000 clones, under 85% seen once. The clonotype comes from a human donor with non-small cell lung cancer that progressed on radiotherapy plus ipilimumab. The starting material was peripheral blood, obtained from a patient treated with radiotherapy plus ipilimumab.

The CDR3 region has the DNA TGTGCCAGCAGCTTAATGGAAGAGACCCAGTACTTC. Its translation is CASSLMEETQYF. V is TRBV7-9 and J is TRBJ2-5, with unresolved D. Germline V gene sequence: CDR1 SEHNR, CDR2 FQNEAQ (reference sequence). Trimming left V 2 bases short and J 3 bases short, with 4 bases between. CDR3 length: 12 amino acids.